A selection of T cell receptor beta chains follows, all from one sample in a study of shared clonotypes between healthy human individuals. Libraries were prepared by immunoSEQ multiplex PCR; TCRdb keeps only in-frame clonotypes and omits some of them. The sample consists of some 480,000 clones, approximately 79% of them appearing once. Material: PBMCs. Receptor source: a woman between 35 and 50 years old in good health. Some clones in this sample may be carry-over from other donors' samples. The CDR3 runs from the conserved cysteine through the conserved F or W. The D gene is left open where the match is weak. Where a row states a size, it is once, few, many or the class of an expanded clone; other rows omit it.

v_gene,abundance,d_gene,j_gene,CDR3nt,CDR3aa
TRBV7-9,.,TRBD2,TRBJ2-7,TGTGCCAGCAGCTTAGAGGCCGGACTAGCGGGGGAGCAGTACTTC,CASSLEAGLAGEQYF
TRBV6-4,.,.,TRBJ2-3,TGTGCCAGCAGTGATGGGCGGGACACAGATACGCGGTATTTT,CASSDGRDTDTRYF
TRBV19,.,.,TRBJ2-2,TGTGCCAGTAGTATTACAGGAGGGAGCACCGGGGAGCTGTTTTTT,CASSITGGSTGELFF
TRBV18,.,.,TRBJ2-3,TGTGCCAGCTCAGCCTCGTCAAGCACAGATACGCAGTATTTT,CASSASSSTDTQYF
TRBV30,.,.,TRBJ2-5,TGTGCTGGGGGAAGGGAGACCCAGTACTTC,CAGGRETQYF
TRBV5-1,.,TRBD2,TRBJ2-1,TGCGCCAGCAGCTCTAGCGGGAGTCATCAACACAATGAGCAGTTCTTC,CASSSSGSHQHNEQFF
TRBV7-2,.,.,TRBJ2-1,TGTGCCAGCAGCTTAGGGGGAACCAATGAGCAGTTCTTC,CASSLGGTNEQFF
TRBV7-8,.,TRBD2,TRBJ2-3,TGTGCCAGCAGCTCAAGAGCGGGGCGCGACCGGTATTTT,CASSSRAGRDRYF
TRBV14,.,.,TRBJ2-4,TGTGCCAGCAGCCAGCCACCCCTGGGGAACATTCAGTACTTC,CASSQPPLGNIQYF
TRBV25-1,.,.,TRBJ1-1,TGTGCCAGCAGTGAATCCAGGGTGGGGACTGAAGCTTTCTTT,CASSESRVGTEAFF
TRBV7-6,.,.,TRBJ2-5,TGTGCCAGCAGCTTAAGTCGTCAAGAGACCCAGTACTTC,CASSLSRQETQYF
TRBV27,.,TRBD1,TRBJ1-1,TGTGCCAGCCTGCGTTGGGACCCCAGGGGGACCACTGAAGCTTTCTTT,CASLRWDPRGTTEAFF
TRBV28,few,.,TRBJ1-5,TGTGCCAGCACTCTCGGGGGGCCTAGCAATCAGCCCCAGCATTTT,CASTLGGPSNQPQHF
TRBV25-1,.,TRBD2,TRBJ2-7,TGTGCCAGCAGTGGAGGACTAGCGGGAGAGGGGCCTAACTACGAGCAGTACTTC,CASSGGLAGEGPNYEQYF
TRBV28,.,.,TRBJ2-7,TGTGCCAGCAGTTTTCCAGCGACGGGAGAGCAGTACTTC,CASSFPATGEQYF
TRBV6-6,.,.,TRBJ2-3,TGTGCCAGCGGAAGGGACGGCACAGATACGCAGTATTTT,CASGRDGTDTQYF
TRBV10-2,.,TRBD1,TRBJ2-7,TGCGCCAGCACCCAGTACTGGGACAGCCACGAGCAGTACTTC,CASTQYWDSHEQYF
TRBV18,.,.,TRBJ2-1,TGTGCCAGCTCACCTAGCGTGTCCTACAATGAGCAGTTCTTC,CASSPSVSYNEQFF
TRBV4-1,.,TRBD1,TRBJ2-7,TGCGCCAGCAGCCAGCAGGACAGGGACTACGAGCAGTACTTC,CASSQQDRDYEQYF
TRBV5-1,.,.,TRBJ2-2,TGCGCCAGCAGTATGGGCCTGGACACCGGGGAGCTGTTTTTT,CASSMGLDTGELFF
TRBV27,.,TRBD2,TRBJ2-7,TGTGCCAGCAGTTTAAGCCGCAAGACTAGCGGGAGAGCCTACGAGCAGTACTTC,CASSLSRKTSGRAYEQYF
TRBV9,.,.,TRBJ1-1,TGTGCCAGCAGCGTAGTAGGGGATAGAACTGAAGCTTTCTTT,CASSVVGDRTEAFF
TRBV11-2,.,.,TRBJ2-7,TGTGCCAGCAGCTTAGGGACTTGGGGGTCCTACGAGCAGTACTTC,CASSLGTWGSYEQYF
TRBV28,.,.,TRBJ1-4,TGTGCCAGCAGTCCTTTGGCAGCTGGAAAACTGTTTTTT,CASSPLAAGKLFF
TRBV7-9,few,.,TRBJ1-1,TGTGCCAGCAGCTTAGCCCGGGCCATGAACACTGAAGCTTTCTTT,CASSLARAMNTEAFF
TRBV4-1,.,.,TRBJ1-3,TGCGCCAGCGAAACATGGGGAAACACCATATATTTT,CASETWGNTIYF
TRBV28,few,.,TRBJ1-5,TGTGCCAGCAGTTTGAGGGGCCAGCCCCAGCATTTT,CASSLRGQPQHF
TRBV29-1,few,.,TRBJ1-2,TGCAGCGTTGAAGCCCCATCGGGCTATGGCTACACCTTC,CSVEAPSGYGYTF
TRBV5-1,.,TRBD2,TRBJ2-1,TGCGCCAGCAGCTTGGCTGCGGGAGGGCCTTTTTTGGAGCAGTTCTTC,CASSLAAGGPFLEQFF
TRBV28,once,TRBD1,TRBJ2-7,TGTGCCAGCAGTTTTGTTGCCAGACAGGGGTTGAACGAGCAGTACTTC,CASSFVARQGLNEQYF
TRBV7-3,.,TRBD2,TRBJ2-1,TGTGCCAGCAGCTTGGCTAGCGGGAGGGAGAATGAGCAGTTCTTC,CASSLASGRENEQFF
TRBV5-4,once,.,TRBJ2-6,TGTGCCAGCAGCTTGGCCCTCGAGGGATCTGGGGCCAACGTCCTGACTTTC,CASSLALEGSGANVLTF
TRBV28,.,.,TRBJ1-6,TGTGCCAGCCGGGCCTCAAATTCACCCCTCCACTTT,CASRASNSPLHF